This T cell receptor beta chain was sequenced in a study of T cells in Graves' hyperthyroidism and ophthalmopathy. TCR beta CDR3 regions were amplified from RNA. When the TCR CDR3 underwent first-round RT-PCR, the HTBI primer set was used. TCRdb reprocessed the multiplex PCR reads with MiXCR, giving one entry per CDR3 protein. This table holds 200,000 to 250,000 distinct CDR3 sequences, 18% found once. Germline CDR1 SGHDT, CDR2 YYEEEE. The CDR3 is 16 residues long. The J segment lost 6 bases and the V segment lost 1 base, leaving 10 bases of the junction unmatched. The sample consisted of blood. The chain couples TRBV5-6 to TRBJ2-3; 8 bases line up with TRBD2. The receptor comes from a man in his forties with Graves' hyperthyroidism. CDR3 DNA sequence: TGTGCCAGCAGCTTGTTCGGGGGGGGGCATCCTGATACGCAGTATTTT. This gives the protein CASSLFGGGHPDTQYF.